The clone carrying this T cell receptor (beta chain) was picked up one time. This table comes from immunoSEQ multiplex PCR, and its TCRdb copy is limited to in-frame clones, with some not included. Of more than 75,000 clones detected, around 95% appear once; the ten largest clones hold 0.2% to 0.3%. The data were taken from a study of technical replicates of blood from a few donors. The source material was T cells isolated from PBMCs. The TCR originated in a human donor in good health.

CDR3 in DNA: TGTGCCAGCAGTGATATCCGGGGTTTAACCTACAATGAGCAGTTCTTC. It yields the protein CASSDIRGLTYNEQFF. The chain recombines TRBV2 with TRBJ2-1; TRBD2 is a possible D gene (5 bases). This CDR3 has 16 residues. Germline lookup yields CDR1 SNHLY and CDR2 FYNNEI. V was shortened by 3 bases and J by 2 bases, with 14 bases between the two germline ends.